The sequence of this TCR beta chain was determined in a study of blood T cell repertoires in COVID-19. This CDR3 is built from 15 residues. Germline-derived CDR1 and CDR2 are SGDLS and YYNGEE. Trimming took 3 bases from V and 1 from J, leaving 11 bases between them. The data were produced by immunoSEQ multiplex PCR, yet TCRdb's version contains in-frame clones alone and is incomplete. This repertoire shows under 300,000 clones, around 87% found once; its top ten account for 6% to 9%. The rearrangement links TRBV9 to TRBJ1-5, with D tentatively TRBD1 (6 bases). The sequence was obtained from a woman aged 70-85 years with active or convalescent COVID-19. What was sequenced was peripheral blood. The CDR3 DNA sequence: TGTGCCAGCAGCGGACGACAGGAGAGCAATCAGCCCCAGCATTTT. Translating it yields CASSGRQESNQPQHF. Full variable domain (missing parts from reference TRBV9 and TRBJ1-5): DSGVTQTPKHLITATGQRVTLRCSPRSGDLSVYWYQQSLDQGLQFLIQYYNGEERAKGNILERFSAQQFPDLHSELNLSSLELGDSALYFCASSGRQESNQPQHFGDGTRLSIL.